This passage covers 10 T cell receptor beta chains from one sample sequenced in a study of T cells in localized non-small cell lung cancer. Some clones are missing from TCRdb's copy, which holds only in-frame ones; the method was immunoSEQ multiplex PCR. The sample lists some 10,000 clones, around half seen once, with roughly 3.9% in the top ten. Material: lymph node tissue, obtained before any cancer treatment. Every receptor here comes from a woman aged 35 to 70 with stage II squamous cell lung carcinoma.

V usage is TRBV11-3 and J usage is TRBJ1-6, with TRBD1 identical over 8 bases. V dropped 3 bases and J dropped 10; count of bases not matched to a gene: 14. This CDR3 is 17 amino acids long. CDR1 is SGHNT and CDR2 is YENEEA in the germline V gene. CDR3 sequence reads: CASSLTSRVTGVSPLHF. The CDR3, as DNA: TGTGCCAGCAGCTTGACTTCGAGGGTGACAGGGGTCTCACCCCTCCACTTT.

The genes are TRBV14 and TRBJ2-7, with D perhaps given as TRBD1 or TRBD2 (5 bases each). This CDR3 has 11 residues. Between the trimmed V and J ends, which lost 4 bases and 4 bases, there was a span of 5 bases. Germline V gives CDR1 SGHDN, CDR2 FVKESK. CDR3 nucleotides: TGTGCCAGCAGCCGGGGGTACGAGCAGTACTTC. It specifies CASSRGYEQYF.

This chain's CDR3 is CASRTGNAEAFF. DNA of the CDR3: TGTGCCAGTAGGACAGGGAATGCTGAAGCTTTCTTT. This sequence joins TRBV19 and TRBJ1-1, with 7 bases aligning to TRBD1. Germline assignment: CDR1 LNHDA and CDR2 SQIVND (reference sequence). The CDR3 extends over 12 amino acids. The V and J ends lost 6 bases and 6 bases, in that order; junction bases with no gene match: 4.

The chain employs TRBV11-3 and TRBJ2-5, with 7 bases lining up with TRBD2. From germline, CDR1 is SGHNT and CDR2 YENEEA. CDR3 size: 16 residues. The trim removed 5 bases at V and 5 bases at J, leaving 14 bases unmatched. This CDR3 is CASSHLWAGDVETQYF. CDR3 nucleotide sequence: TGTGCCAGCAGCCACCTTTGGGCGGGAGATGTGGAGACCCAGTACTTC.

Of note for this clone: At one end the junction does not follow the germline gene, possibly because of a read error. The V call is TRBV14, the J call TRBJ2-7, with D unclear. The CDR3 consists of 16 residues. Germline V gene data show CDR1 as SGHDN and CDR2 as FVKESK. Here the CDR3 DNA reads TGTGCCAGCAGCCAAGAGTTCGGCGAGACGTCCTATGAGCAGTACTTC. Protein sequence: CASSQEFGETSYEQYF.

The sample holds a few counts of this clone. The chain uses TRBV19 and TRBJ2-1; 11 bases match TRBD2. CDR1 LNHDA and CDR2 SQIVND come from the germline V gene (reference sequence). CDR3 length: 14 residues. V dropped 6 bases and J dropped 8; count of bases not matched to a gene: 6. CDR3 nucleotides: TGTGCCAGTAGGAGAACTAGCGGGAGTGATGAGCAGTTCTTC. It is translated as CASRRTSGSDEQFF.

This clone was seen a handful of times. This chain uses TRBV30 with TRBJ2-2; the D is unclear. The CDR3 has 14 amino acids. Germline CDR1 and CDR2: GTSNPN and SVGIG (reference sequence). Trimming left V 0 bases short and J 3 bases short, with 8 bases between. CDR3 sequence (DNA): TGTGCCTGGAGTGTTGTGCCCTACACCGGGGAGCTGTTTTTT. Protein: CAWSVVPYTGELFF.

This sequence joins TRBV29-1 and TRBJ2-2, with TRBD2 matching over 14 bases. The J segment lost 6 bases and the V segment lost 6 bases, leaving 3 bases of the junction unmatched. The CDR3 has 14 residues. Per the germline V gene, CDR1 is SQVTM and CDR2 is ANQGSEA. As DNA, the CDR3 is TGCAGCGTCAAGACTAGCGGGAGGGCCGGGGAGCTGTTTTTT. Translation gives CSVKTSGRAGELFF.

The rearrangement joins TRBV19 to TRBJ2-5; 8 bases fit TRBD1. Germline values: CDR1 LNHDA, CDR2 SQIVND (reference sequence). The junction had 5 bases not matched to a gene; V was cut back by 7 bases and J by 4 bases. This CDR3 comprises 13 residues. This CDR3 is CASTQGAGETQYF. The CDR3 DNA sequence: TGTGCCAGTACGCAGGGGGCGGGAGAGACCCAGTACTTC. The whole variable domain, filled in from reference TRBV19 and TRBJ2-5, reads DGGITQSPKYLFRKEGQNVTLSCEQNLNHDAMYWYRQDPGQGLRLIYYSQIVNDFQKGDIAEGYSVSREKKESFPLTVTSAQKNPTAFYLCASTQGAGETQYFGPGTRLLVL.

This clone was detected a few times. V gene TRBV11-3 combines with J gene TRBJ1-1, with a tentative D call TRBD1 (6 bases). V gave up 3 bases and J gave up 6 bases, with 23 bases separating them. CDR1 SGHNT and CDR2 YENEEA come from the germline V gene. CDR3 length: 17 amino acids. The CDR3 nucleotides read TGTGCCAGCAGCTTGGCCTTTGGAGGAGGGGAGGGGGCTGAAGCTTTCTTT. This encodes CASSLAFGGGEGAEAFF.